This T cell receptor beta chain was sequenced in a study of PD-L1 blockade in urothelial cancer. Every PCR was spiked with synthetic TCR analog templates. Here immunoSEQ multiplex PCR was the method, and the copy in TCRdb shows in-frame clones only, minus some. This table holds about 56,000 clones, 65% to 90% found once. Time point meaning: pretreatment peripheral blood. The study enrolled patients with locally advanced or metastatic urothelial carcinoma. Findings of the study overall: Durable benefit accompanied greater 3-week expansion of tumor-associated blood clones.

The germline gives CDR1 SGHRS, CDR2 YFSETQ. V lost 1 base, J lost 5 bases, and 2 bases stayed unmatched. The CDR3 has 15 amino acids. With regard to this clone: What it recognizes is unknown.

This specimen was PBMCs, taken around atezolizumab (anti-PD-L1) treatment. This clonotype was sampled from an older man with urothelial cancer. This chain uses TRBV5-1 with TRBJ2-5; 13 bases line up with TRBD2. CDR3 protein: CASSLTSGREETQYF. Written as DNA, the CDR3 is TGCGCCAGCAGCTTGACTAGCGGGAGGGAGGAGACCCAGTACTTC.